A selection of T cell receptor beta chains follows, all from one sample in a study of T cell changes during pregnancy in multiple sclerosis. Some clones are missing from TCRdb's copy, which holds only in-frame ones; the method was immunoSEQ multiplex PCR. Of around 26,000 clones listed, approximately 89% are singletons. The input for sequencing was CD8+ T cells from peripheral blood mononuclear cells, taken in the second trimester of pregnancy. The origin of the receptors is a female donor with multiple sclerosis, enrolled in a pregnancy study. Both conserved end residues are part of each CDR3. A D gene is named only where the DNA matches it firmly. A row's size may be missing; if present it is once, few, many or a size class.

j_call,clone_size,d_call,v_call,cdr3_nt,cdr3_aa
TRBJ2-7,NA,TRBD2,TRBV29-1,TGCAGCGTCTCTACTAGCGGGAGACCCTCCTACGAGCAGTACTTC,CSVSTSGRPSYEQYF
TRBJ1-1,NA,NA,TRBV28,TGTGCCAGCAGTTTCGTGTCTTACACTGAAGCTTTCTTT,CASSFVSYTEAFF
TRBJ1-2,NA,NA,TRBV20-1,TGCAGTGCTACGGATAACAGGGGCTACACCTTC,CSATDNRGYTF
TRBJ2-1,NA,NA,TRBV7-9,TGTGCCAGCAGCCCTCCGAGCCTCACGGGGGGCCGGGGGGAGCAGTTCTTC,CASSPPSLTGGRGEQFF
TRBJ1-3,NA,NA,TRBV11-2,TGTGCCAGCAGTCATTACAGGGTTTCGGGAAACACCATATATTTT,CASSHYRVSGNTIYF
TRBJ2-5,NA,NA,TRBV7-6,TGTGCCAGCAGTACAGTACAGGCGGAGACCCAGTACTTC,CASSTVQAETQYF
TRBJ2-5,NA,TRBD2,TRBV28,TGTGCCAGCAGTTTAGCCAGTAGCGGGACCGGGTTGGACTTC,CASSLASSGTGLDF
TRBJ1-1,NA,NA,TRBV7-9,TGTGCCAGCAGCTCCCCCCCCCAGGGTAACACTGAAGCTTTCTTT,CASSSPPQGNTEAFF
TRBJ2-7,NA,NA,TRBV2,TGTGCCGGCCAGGACTTCCCCTACGAGCAGTACTTC,CAGQDFPYEQYF
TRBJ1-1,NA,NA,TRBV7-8,TGTGCCAGCGGAGACCGGAACACTGAAGCTTTCTTT,CASGDRNTEAFF
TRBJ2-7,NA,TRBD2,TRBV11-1,TGTGCCAGCCGCGGGGGGAGCGGTGGCTACGAGCAGTACTTC,CASRGGSGGYEQYF
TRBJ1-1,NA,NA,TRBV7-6,TGTGCCAGCAGCCCGGGGGTGGATACTGAAGCTTTCTTT,CASSPGVDTEAFF
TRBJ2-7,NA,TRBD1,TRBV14,TGTGCCAGCAGCCAGTGGGACAGGGGATCCTACGAGCAGTACTTC,CASSQWDRGSYEQYF
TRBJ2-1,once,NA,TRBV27,TGTGCCAGCAGTTTCTCCCGCTCGGGGGTCGGCAATGAGCAGTTCTTC,CASSFSRSGVGNEQFF
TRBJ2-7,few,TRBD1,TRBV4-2,TGTGCCAGCAGCCAGGGGACAGGGGTACCCTACGAGCAGTACTTC,CASSQGTGVPYEQYF
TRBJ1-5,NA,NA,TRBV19,TGTGCCAGTAGTCAAGGAGATAGCAATCAGCCCCAGCATTTT,CASSQGDSNQPQHF
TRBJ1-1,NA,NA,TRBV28,TGTGCCAGCAGTTTTCTTAACACTGAAGCTTTCTTT,CASSFLNTEAFF
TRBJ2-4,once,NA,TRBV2,TGTGCCAGCAGTCGGGGTCTAGCCAAAAACATTCAGTACTTC,CASSRGLAKNIQYF
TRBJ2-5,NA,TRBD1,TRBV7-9,TGTGCCAGCAGCAAATTGGACAGGGAAGAGACCCAGTACTTC,CASSKLDREETQYF
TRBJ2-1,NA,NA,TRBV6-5,TGTGCCAGCAGTTTCGGGATTGTCAATGAGCAGTTCTTC,CASSFGIVNEQFF
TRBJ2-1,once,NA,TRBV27,TGTGCCAGCAGCTCTACAGGGAGGGGGCAGTTCTTC,CASSSTGRGQFF
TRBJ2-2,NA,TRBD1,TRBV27,TGTGCCAGCAGTTTGCAGGGGGCCGGGGAGCTGTTTTTT,CASSLQGAGELFF
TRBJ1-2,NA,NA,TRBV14,TGTGCCAGCAGCCAAGGTCAGGGGATACGGTATGGCTACACCTTC,CASSQGQGIRYGYTF
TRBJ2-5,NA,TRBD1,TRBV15,TGTGCCACCAGCAGGTACAGGGACAGGGGAAAAGAGACCCAGTACTTC,CATSRYRDRGKETQYF
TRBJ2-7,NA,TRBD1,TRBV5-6,TGTGCCAGCAGCTTGGCAGGGGGCATCTCCTACGAGCAGTACTTC,CASSLAGGISYEQYF
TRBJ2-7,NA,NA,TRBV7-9,TGTGCCAGCAGCTTAAGTGCGGGGATCTACGAGCAGTACTTC,CASSLSAGIYEQYF
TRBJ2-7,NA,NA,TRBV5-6,TGTGCCAGCAGTATCCTCTGGGCACCCTACGAGCAGTACTTC,CASSILWAPYEQYF
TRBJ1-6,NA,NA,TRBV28,TGTGCCAGCAGTTTATTGAGGTCCTATAATTCACCCCTCCACTTT,CASSLLRSYNSPLHF
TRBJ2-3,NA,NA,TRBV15,TGTGCCACCAGGCCGGAGGGAGAAGCAGATACGCAGTATTTT,CATRPEGEADTQYF
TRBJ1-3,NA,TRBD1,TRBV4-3,TGCGCCAGCAGCCAAGAAAGGACAGGGTGGAACACCATATATTTT,CASSQERTGWNTIYF
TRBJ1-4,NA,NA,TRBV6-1,TGTGCCAGCAGCCGGAGGAGTAATGAAAAACTGTTTTTT,CASSRRSNEKLFF
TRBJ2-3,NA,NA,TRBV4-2,TGTGCCAGCAGCCTCGGGAGCACAGATACGCAGTATTTT,CASSLGSTDTQYF
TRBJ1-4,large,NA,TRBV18,TGTGCCAGCTCATTACGACAGTCTAATGAAAAACTGTTTTTT,CASSLRQSNEKLFF